This T cell receptor (beta chain) derives from a study of T cells in Graves' hyperthyroidism and ophthalmopathy. On the study more broadly: Peripheral blood draws took place at initial diagnosis, ahead of any treatment.

From RNA transcripts, TCR beta CDR3 regions were amplified. First-round RT-PCR with HTBI primers amplified the TCR CDR3 region. TCRdb called the multiplex PCR reads again in MiXCR, with one record for every CDR3 protein. This sample carries hundreds of thousands of distinct CDR3 sequences, 35% to 45% of them seen once, and the ten largest clones take approximately 8.7%. Germline V gives CDR1 SGHTA, CDR2 FQGTGA. The CDR3 runs 12 residues. Trimming pared 6 bases from V and 8 bases from J, leaving 13 bases between. Study-level results: Most expanded thyroid clonotypes above 0.001 also appeared in blood.

Points on this clonotype: Its cognate antigen is unknown.

Used for diagnoses were clinical symptoms, serum thyroxine and TRAb, thyroid ultrasound and orbital computed tomography. The source material was blood. This chain joins TRBV7-3 and TRBJ1-1, with no clear D. The sequence derives from a young man with Graves' hyperthyroidism. CDR3 DNA: TGTGCCAGCAGTTACTCGGGCGTAGAAGCTTTCTTT. Translating it yields CASSYSGVEAFF. Full variable domain (outside the CDR3, taken from reference TRBV7-3 and TRBJ1-1): GAGVSQTPSNKVTEKGKYVELRCDPISGHTALYWYRQSLGQGPEFLIYFQGTGAADDSGLPNDRFFAVRPEGSVSTLKIQRTERGDSAVYLCASSYSGVEAFFGQGTRLTVV.